The 2 T cell receptor beta chains listed next were all sequenced from one sample in a study of cytomegalovirus exposure and HLA in healthy donors. PCR employed 60 Vbeta and 13 Jbeta primers. Clones were read by immunoSEQ multiplex PCR, and TCRdb kept only the in-frame ones, dropping some. This sample's clone table lists roughly 76,000 clones. The sequencing input was PBMCs. The receptors were gathered from a female donor in good health and CMV-seropositive.

The chain has TRBV7-8 and TRBJ1-1, with TRBD1 as a possible D gene (6 bases). The CDR3 consists of 11 residues. V dropped 5 bases and J dropped 8 bases, with 9 bases sitting between them. Germline assignment: CDR1 SGHVS and CDR2 FQNEAQ. The CDR3 sequence is CASSPDSEAFF. Here the CDR3 DNA reads TGTGCCAGCAGCCCGGACAGCGAAGCTTTCTTT.

The chain has TRBV7-8 and TRBJ2-2; D might be TRBD2 (6 bases). V lost 5 bases and J lost 1, with 14 bases in between. The CDR3 has 16 amino acids. Germline CDR1 is SGHVS and CDR2 is FQNEAQ. CDR3 sequence (DNA): TGTGCCAGCAGCCCCTCTGAGGGAGGGAACACCGGGGAGCTGTTTTTT. Translating it yields CASSPSEGGNTGELFF. The full variable domain, completed using reference TRBV7-8 and TRBJ2-2, is GAGVSQSPRYKVAKRGQDVALRCDPISGHVSLFWYQQALGQGPEFLTYFQNEAQLDKSGLPSDRFFAERPEGSVSTLKIQRTQQEDSAVYLCASSPSEGGNTGELFFGEGSRLTVL.